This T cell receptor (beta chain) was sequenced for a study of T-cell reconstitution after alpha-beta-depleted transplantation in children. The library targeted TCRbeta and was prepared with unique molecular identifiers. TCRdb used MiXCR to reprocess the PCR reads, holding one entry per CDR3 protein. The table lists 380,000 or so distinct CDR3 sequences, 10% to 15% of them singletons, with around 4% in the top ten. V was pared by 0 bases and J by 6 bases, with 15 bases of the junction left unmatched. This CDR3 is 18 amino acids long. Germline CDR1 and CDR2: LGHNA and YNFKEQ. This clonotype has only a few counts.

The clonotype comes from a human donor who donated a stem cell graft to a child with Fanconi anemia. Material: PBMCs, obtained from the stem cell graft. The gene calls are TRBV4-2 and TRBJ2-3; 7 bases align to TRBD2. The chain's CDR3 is CASSQDQGGGAQLDTQYF. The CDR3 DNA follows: TGTGCCAGCAGCCAAGATCAGGGCGGGGGAGCCCAATTGGATACGCAGTATTTT.